This T cell receptor (beta chain) was recorded in a study of blood T cell repertoires in COVID-19. Clones were read by immunoSEQ multiplex PCR, and TCRdb kept only the in-frame ones, dropping some. Of approximately 250,000 clones in the sample, 65% to 90% are singletons; the top ten hold 9.1%. The CDR3 is 13 residues long. The ends lost 6 bases at V and 10 bases at J; junction bases unmatched: 6. The receptor's source is a woman between 50 and 59 years old with acute COVID-19. The chain links TRBV12-3 or TRBV12-4 to TRBJ1-6; 7 bases agree with TRBD1. What was sequenced was PBMCs or T cells enriched from blood (not recorded which). CDR3 in amino acids: CASRRTGESPLHF. The DNA of the CDR3 is TGTGCCAGCAGGAGAACAGGGGAATCACCCCTCCACTTT.